This is a list of T cell receptor beta chains from one sample in a study of blood T cells in healthy people across ages. TCRdb recomputed calls from the 5' RACE reads with MiXCR, one row per CDR3 protein. The sample holds over 1,300,000 distinct CDR3 sequences, 59% seen once. The sequencing input was blood. These receptors were collected from a man aged 18 to 30 in good health. Both conserved end residues are part of each CDR3. D genes are given only for firm matches. Not all rows give a size; the values are once, few, many and, for expanded clones, a class.

TRBJ1-5 | TRBD1 | TRBV27 | few | CASSSIVGQGNQPQHF | TGTGCCAGCAGTTCAATCGTTGGACAGGGCAATCAGCCCCAGCATTTT
TRBJ2-7 | NA | TRBV10-1 | NA | CASSSFGGTGNYEQYF | TGCGCCAGCAGCTCATTCGGGGGGACAGGAAACTACGAGCAGTACTTC
TRBJ1-4 | NA | TRBV7-9 | NA | CASSFGVPSNEKLFF | TGTGCCAGCAGCTTCGGGGTTCCCTCTAATGAAAAACTGTTTTTT
TRBJ1-6 | NA | TRBV7-2 | NA | CASSLVGGTPQSSYNSPLHF | TGTGCCAGCAGCTTAGTGGGTGGGACCCCACAGAGCTCCTATAATTCACCCCTCCACTTT
TRBJ1-3 | NA | TRBV6-1 | NA | CASSDRSSGNTIYF | TGTGCCAGCAGTGACAGGAGCTCTGGAAACACCATATATTTT
TRBJ2-5 | NA | TRBV7-9 | NA | CASSLASEYQETQYF | TGTGCCAGCAGCTTAGCCTCCGAGTACCAAGAGACCCAGTACTTC
TRBJ2-3 | NA | TRBV20-1 | NA | CSARGHLPRGRDTQYF | TGCAGTGCTAGAGGGCACCTACCGAGGGGTCGAGATACGCAGTATTTT
TRBJ1-2 | NA | TRBV28 | NA | CASSPQGGKSGYTF | TGTGCCAGCAGTCCCCAAGGGGGAAAGAGTGGCTACACCTTC
TRBJ2-6 | NA | TRBV2 | NA | CASKGTGASSGANVLTF | TGTGCCAGCAAGGGGACGGGGGCGAGTTCTGGGGCCAACGTCCTGACTTTC
TRBJ2-1 | NA | TRBV7-9 | NA | CASSLGHPGRNEQFF | TGTGCCAGCAGCTTGGGACACCCTGGGCGGAATGAGCAGTTCTTC
TRBJ2-1 | TRBD2 | TRBV12-3/TRBV12-4 | NA | CVSRQARDYQGPYNEQFF | TGTGTCAGCAGGCAAGCCCGGGACTACCAGGGCCCCTACAATGAGCAGTTCTTC
TRBJ2-4 | TRBD2 | TRBV7-9 | NA | CASSRRGVGGKNIQYF | TGTGCCAGCAGCCGCCGGGGGGTGGGAGGCAAAAACATTCAGTACTTC
TRBJ2-3 | TRBD2 | TRBV4-2 | NA | CASSYSKGGLEITDTQYF | TGTGCCAGCAGTTACTCGAAGGGGGGACTAGAGATAACAGATACGCAGTATTTT
TRBJ1-6 | NA | TRBV6-2/TRBV6-3 | NA | CASSRPGPTDSPLHF | TGTGCCAGCAGCAGACCAGGGCCTACTGATTCACCCCTCCACTTT
TRBJ2-5 | TRBD1 | TRBV7-2 | few | CASSLGQGRLTQYF | TGTGCCAGCAGCTTAGGACAGGGACGCCTGACCCAGTACTTC
TRBJ2-5 | TRBD2 | TRBV20-1 | many | CSARRGGPHQETQYF | TGCAGTGCTAGGCGGGGGGGGCCTCACCAAGAGACCCAGTACTTC
TRBJ2-3 | NA | TRBV13 | NA | CASSLVRLFGDTQYF | TGTGCCAGCAGCTTAGTCAGGTTATTTGGAGATACGCAGTATTTT
TRBJ2-5 | NA | TRBV20-1 | NA | CSARDNQGKETQYF | TGCAGTGCTAGAGATAATCAGGGAAAAGAGACCCAGTACTTC
TRBJ1-2 | TRBD1 | TRBV20-1 | once | CSASKPNADREVYGYTF | TGCAGTGCTTCGAAACCTAACGCGGACAGGGAAGTCTATGGCTACACCTTC
TRBJ1-2 | TRBD1 | TRBV20-1 | NA | CSARGDRGEGGYTF | TGCAGTGCTAGAGGGGACAGGGGAGAGGGTGGCTACACCTTC
TRBJ2-5 | TRBD2 | TRBV11-2 | NA | CASSFRGGLQETQYF | TGTGCCAGCAGCTTCCGCGGGGGGCTTCAAGAGACCCAGTACTTC
TRBJ2-1 | NA | TRBV2 | NA | CASSENQFGFNEQFF | TGTGCCAGCAGTGAAAATCAGTTTGGCTTTAATGAGCAGTTCTTC
TRBJ2-5 | TRBD2 | TRBV15 | NA | CATSSPGLVGETQYF | TGTGCCACCAGCAGCCCCGGACTAGTCGGAGAGACCCAGTACTTC
TRBJ1-4 | NA | TRBV29-1 | NA | CSVTRGRNPEKLFF | TGCAGCGTTACCAGGGGACGGAATCCTGAAAAACTGTTTTTT
TRBJ2-1 | TRBD2 | TRBV29-1 | few | CSVVLSGGPSYNEQFF | TGCAGCGTTGTCCTAAGCGGGGGACCGTCCTACAATGAGCAGTTCTTC
TRBJ2-5 | NA | TRBV20-1 | NA | CSASRGGGTPETQYF | TGCAGTGCTAGTCGGGGAGGAGGGACCCCAGAGACCCAGTACTTC
TRBJ2-3 | TRBD1 | TRBV6-2/TRBV6-3 | NA | CASSTWTGGDTQYF | TGTGCCAGCAGTACTTGGACAGGTGGAGATACGCAGTATTTT
TRBJ2-4 | NA | TRBV7-8 | NA | CASSLVLWPKNIQYF | TGTGCCAGCAGCTTAGTGCTGTGGCCCAAAAACATTCAGTACTTC
TRBJ2-3 | NA | TRBV5-1 | NA | CASSLGELHTDTQSF | TGCGCCAGCAGCTTGGGGGAGCTTCACACAGATACGCAGTCTTTT
TRBJ2-5 | NA | TRBV7-9 | NA | CASSLGGVQVAQYF | TGTGCCAGCAGCTTAGGGGGTGTGCAAGTGGCCCAGTACTTC
TRBJ2-7 | TRBD2 | TRBV10-3 | NA | CAAGESSYEQYF | TGTGCCGCGGGGGAGAGCTCCTACGAGCAGTACTTC
TRBJ1-1 | NA | TRBV7-2 | NA | CASSRSGGTLNTEAFF | TGTGCCAGCAGCAGAAGTGGGGGGACCTTGAACACTGAAGCTTTCTTT
TRBJ2-2 | TRBD1 | TRBV20-1 | NA | CSARGTGNTGELFF | TGCAGTGCTAGAGGGACAGGGAACACCGGGGAGCTGTTTTTT
TRBJ1-1 | NA | TRBV6-5 | few | CASSRRVPLPAFF | TGTGCCAGCAGTAGGCGGGTCCCGCTGCCAGCTTTCTTT
TRBJ2-1 | TRBD1 | TRBV25-1 | NA | CASSGGQGWFF | TGTGCCAGCAGTGGGGGACAGGGGTGGTTCTTC
TRBJ2-1 | NA | TRBV12-3/TRBV12-4 | NA | CASILMGDAEQFF | TGTGCCAGCATTCTTATGGGCGACGCTGAGCAGTTCTTC
TRBJ2-6 | TRBD1 | TRBV12-3/TRBV12-4 | few | CASGWDRRVSGANVLTF | TGTGCCAGCGGATGGGACAGAAGAGTCTCTGGGGCCAACGTCCTGACTTTC
TRBJ1-2 | TRBD1 | TRBV20-1 | NA | CSAPGQGVSYGYTF | TGCAGTGCTCCAGGACAGGGAGTATCGTATGGCTACACCTTC
TRBJ2-7 | NA | TRBV7-9 | many | CASSPLGSYEQYF | TGTGCCAGCAGTCCCCTAGGAAGCTACGAGCAGTACTTC
TRBJ1-3 | NA | TRBV11-2 | NA | CASSLDLRNTIYF | TGTGCCAGCAGCTTAGATTTAAGAAACACCATATATTTT
TRBJ2-5 | NA | TRBV20-1 | NA | CSARDHRGSFETQYF | TGCAGTGCTAGAGACCACCGAGGGAGTTTCGAGACCCAGTACTTC
TRBJ1-1 | NA | TRBV5-1 | few | CASSAGTVNTEAFF | TGCGCCAGCAGCGCCGGGACGGTGAACACTGAAGCTTTCTTT
TRBJ2-7 | NA | TRBV28 | NA | CASSPWATGSYEQYF | TGTGCCAGCAGCCCTTGGGCGACAGGTTCCTACGAGCAGTACTTC
TRBJ1-2 | NA | TRBV7-2 | NA | CASSLQPRPDGYTF | TGTGCCAGCAGCTTACAGCCCCGGCCGGATGGCTACACCTTC
TRBJ2-7 | TRBD2 | TRBV6-8 | once | CASRPGLAGQTVCYEQYF | TGTGCCAGCAGACCGGGACTAGCGGGACAAACCGTATGCTACGAGCAGTACTTC